There are a few counts of the clone carrying this T cell receptor (beta chain). Its specificity is unknown. The sample's time point: cycle 4 day 1 (C4D1), after more than 5 weeks of nivolumab. Every patient was affected by relapse after autologous stem cell transplantation, while exposure to brentuximab vedotin was not uniform. Magnetic negative selection was used to purify CD4+ T cells from PBMCs that had been thawed. Progressive disease, partial response or complete response was each patient's best response. The source of the sample is a study of PD-1 blockade in classical Hodgkin lymphoma. Across the whole study: Patients were given intravenous nivolumab, 3 mg/kg, every 2 weeks. Whole-study results and caveats: Baseline TCR diversity was reportedly lower in newly diagnosed patients than healthy donors. The CD4+ diversity rise by C4D1 was clearest in complete responders.

Profiled with immunoSEQ multiplex PCR; TCRdb holds only in-frame clones, not every one. There are 29,000 or so clones in the sample; about four fifths occur only once, and 0.62% lies in the top ten. Germline V gene data show CDR1 as LGHNT and CDR2 as FRNRAP. Trimming pared 2 bases from V and 4 bases from J, leaving 20 bases between. The CDR3 sequence is 17 residues long. Specimen: CD4+ T cells from blood, collected before the fourth cycle of nivolumab. The TCR originated in a human donor with classical Hodgkin lymphoma. The chain recombines TRBV12-5 with TRBJ2-5, with D perhaps TRBD1 or TRBD2 (5 bases each). CDR3 amino acids: CASGLSLGTGTGETQYF. CDR3 in DNA: TGTGCTAGTGGTTTGAGTCTGGGGACCGGGACGGGAGAGACCCAGTACTTC.